This is a list of T cell receptor beta chains from one sample in a study of early T cells in non-severe SARS-CoV-2 infection. TCRdb analysed the 5' RACE reads with MiXCR anew, one entry per CDR3 protein. The sample has about 27,000 distinct CDR3 sequences, 4.4% seen once. The sample comprised whole blood. These receptors all stem from an adult who was a healthcare worker with PCR-confirmed SARS-CoV-2 infection or an uninfected control (not recorded which). Each CDR3 is given with its conserved first and last residue. The D gene is left open where the match is weak. Clone size is stated in some rows and not others, as once, few, many or a class when expanded.

TRBV28	TRBD2	few	TRBJ2-7	TGTGCCAGCAGTTCTGGGACTAGCGGGAGGGCCTACTACGAGCAGTACTTC	CASSSGTSGRAYYEQYF
TRBV12-3/TRBV12-4	NA	many	TRBJ1-3	TGTGCCAGCAGCTTACGGCCGACAGGCCTGGGGGGAAACACCATATATTTT	CASSLRPTGLGGNTIYF
TRBV21-1	NA	few	TRBJ2-2	TGTGCCATTTTAGCCGGGACTAGCGGGAGGGCGAACACCGGGGAGCTGTTTTTT	CAILAGTSGRANTGELFF
TRBV28	NA	many	TRBJ2-7	TGTGCCAGCAGTTTTGGAGGGCCAGGGAACTACGAGCAGTACTTC	CASSFGGPGNYEQYF
TRBV12-3/TRBV12-4	TRBD2	many	TRBJ2-1	TGTGCCAGCAGTTTAGCAGGCGGGAGCGCCTACAATGAGCAGTTCTTC	CASSLAGGSAYNEQFF
TRBV7-9	TRBD2	many	TRBJ2-2	TGTGCCAGCAGCTCCCAAAAGCGACTAGCGGGAGTAGGCGGGGAGCTGTTTTTT	CASSSQKRLAGVGGELFF
TRBV4-2	NA	many	TRBJ2-1	TGTGCCAGCAGCCAAGATGGGGCGGGGTGGAATGAGCAGTTCTTC	CASSQDGAGWNEQFF
TRBV6-1	NA	many	TRBJ2-7	TGTGCCAGCAGTGAAGCGCTAGAGGCCATATACGAGCAGTACTTC	CASSEALEAIYEQYF
TRBV11-1	NA	many	TRBJ1-1	TGTGCCAGCAGCCCGCCCCCAGGGAGCACTGAAGCTTTCTTT	CASSPPPGSTEAFF
TRBV2	NA	many	TRBJ1-4	TGTGCCAGCAGGCAGGACGCTAATGAAAAACTGTTTTTT	CASRQDANEKLFF
TRBV29-1	TRBD1	many	TRBJ2-7	TGCAGCGTTGAAAAGAGGGACAGACCCTACGAGCAGTACTTC	CSVEKRDRPYEQYF
TRBV6-1	NA	many	TRBJ1-3	TGTGCCAGCAGTGACGGGGCTTCTGGAAACACCATATATTTT	CASSDGASGNTIYF
TRBV28	NA	many	TRBJ1-1	TGTGCCAGCAGTTTGGGCAGAAACACTGAAGCTTTCTTT	CASSLGRNTEAFF
TRBV29-1	NA	many	TRBJ2-3	TGCAGCGTGACTAGCACAGATACGCAGTATTTT	CSVTSTDTQYF
TRBV18	NA	NA	TRBJ2-1	TGTGCCAGCTCACCACCCGGAAAGAGCTCCTACAATGAGCAGTTCTTC	CASSPPGKSSYNEQFF
TRBV7-6	TRBD2	many	TRBJ2-1	TGTGCCAGCTTGAGCGGGACTAGCGGGTACAATGAGCAGTTCTTC	CASLSGTSGYNEQFF
TRBV25-1	NA	many	TRBJ2-3	TGTGCCAGCAGTGTTGGCAGAACCACTAGCACAGATACGCAGTATTTT	CASSVGRTTSTDTQYF
TRBV5-1	TRBD2	many	TRBJ2-1	TGCGCCAGCAACAGACTAGCGGAGTACAATGAGCAGTTCTTC	CASNRLAEYNEQFF
TRBV19	NA	many	TRBJ2-7	TGTGCCAGTAGTTTTCGGGACTGGTCCTCCGAGCAGTACTTC	CASSFRDWSSEQYF
TRBV5-6	TRBD1	many	TRBJ2-1	TGTGCCAGCAGCCCCTCCGGGACAGGGGTTTACAATGAGCAGTTCTTC	CASSPSGTGVYNEQFF
TRBV18	TRBD1	many	TRBJ1-1	TGTGCCAGCATGACAGGGGGCACTGAAGCTTTCTTT	CASMTGGTEAFF
TRBV24-1	NA	many	TRBJ2-1	TGTGCCACCAGTGATTCCTGGGGACACTACAATGAGCAGTTCTTC	CATSDSWGHYNEQFF
TRBV7-6	TRBD1	many	TRBJ2-5	TGTGCCAGCAGCTTAGCGGTTTCGGGACAGGGTGGAGAGACCCAGTACTTC	CASSLAVSGQGGETQYF
TRBV2	NA	many	TRBJ2-1	TGTGCCAGCAGTGAAGCGATCGGTTTAGGGGCAGGGACGTTCTTC	CASSEAIGLGAGTFF
TRBV5-6	TRBD2	large	TRBJ2-3	TGTGCCAGCAGCGGCGGACTAGCGGGAGTACCAGATACGCAGTATTTT	CASSGGLAGVPDTQYF
TRBV30	TRBD1	many	TRBJ2-2	TGTGCCTGGACCTACAGGGGGAACACCGGGGAGCTGTTTTTT	CAWTYRGNTGELFF
TRBV24-1	NA	medium-sized	TRBJ2-3	TGTGCCACCAGTGATTCTGGTATGGGTGTGGCGTTTCCAAGCACAGATACGCAGTATTTT	CATSDSGMGVAFPSTDTQYF
TRBV6-5	NA	NA	TRBJ2-7	TGTGCCAGCAGTTATTTCGGGCCATTAGAGGGGCCCTACGAGCAGTACTTC	CASSYFGPLEGPYEQYF
TRBV7-2	NA	many	TRBJ1-4	TGTGCCAGCAGCTTAGTGGGTGGGCCGGCGAAAAAACTGTTTTTT	CASSLVGGPAKKLFF
TRBV3-1	NA	many	TRBJ2-5	TGTGCCAGCAGCCAAGCCCCGGGACGCCAAGAGACCCAGTACTTC	CASSQAPGRQETQYF
TRBV4-2	NA	medium-sized	TRBJ2-1	TGTGCCAGCAGCCTCTCCACGGGCTCGGGGAATGAGCAGTTCTTC	CASSLSTGSGNEQFF
TRBV7-9	NA	many	TRBJ2-2	TGTGCCAGCAGCCGTCCGAAAAACACCGGGGAGCTGTTTTTT	CASSRPKNTGELFF
TRBV20-1	TRBD2	many	TRBJ2-5	TGCAGTGCTAGAGATCCCGGAAGCGGGAGGGAGACCCAGTACTTC	CSARDPGSGRETQYF
TRBV4-1	NA	many	TRBJ1-1	TGCGCCAGCAGGGCAGGGGATGGGAACACTGAAGCTTTCTTT	CASRAGDGNTEAFF
TRBV19	NA	once	TRBJ2-3	TGTGCCAGTAGCAGCGAAGCAGGGGTTACCACAGATACGCAGTATTTT	CASSSEAGVTTDTQYF
TRBV27	TRBD1	many	TRBJ1-5	TGTGCCAGCAGTCCTGCACAGGGGAATCAGCCCCAGCATTTT	CASSPAQGNQPQHF
TRBV6-6	NA	many	TRBJ1-5	TGTGCCAGCAGTTACCGGGGAGGCAATCAGCCCCAGCATTTT	CASSYRGGNQPQHF
TRBV24-1	NA	many	TRBJ2-7	TGTGCCACCAGTGAAGGGGGGGGCGAGCAGTACTTC	CATSEGGGEQYF
TRBV7-7	TRBD2	many	TRBJ2-2	TGTGCTAGCAGCACCTCCGGGACTAGCTACACCGGGGAGCTGTTTTTT	CASSTSGTSYTGELFF